This T cell receptor beta chain is from a study of T cells after posttransplantation cyclophosphamide. Cyclophosphamide on days +3 and +4 followed busulfan-fludarabine conditioning and a marrow graft. TCRdb keeps only in-frame clones here, not all; method: immunoSEQ multiplex PCR. This table has 20,000 or so clones, 75% to 90% appearing once. Germline V gene lookup returns CDR1 MNHEY and CDR2 SMNVEV (reference sequence). The CDR3 spans 19 residues. After removal of 5 bases from V and 0 bases from J, the junction contained 11 bases not matched to a gene. Sequencing was performed on PBMCs, taken after allogeneic stem cell transplant with posttransplant cyclophosphamide. The chain uses TRBV27 and TRBJ2-3, with 13 nucleotides matching TRBD2. The sequence was obtained from a female patient aged 40-50 years who received an allogeneic stem cell transplant from a related donor, was CMV-positive, and had no GVHD. Some T cells may arise from the graft donor. CDR3 protein: CASSTLAGGPSSSTDTQYF. The CDR3 nucleotides read TGTGCCAGCAGTACACTAGCGGGAGGGCCTTCCTCTAGCACAGATACGCAGTATTTT.